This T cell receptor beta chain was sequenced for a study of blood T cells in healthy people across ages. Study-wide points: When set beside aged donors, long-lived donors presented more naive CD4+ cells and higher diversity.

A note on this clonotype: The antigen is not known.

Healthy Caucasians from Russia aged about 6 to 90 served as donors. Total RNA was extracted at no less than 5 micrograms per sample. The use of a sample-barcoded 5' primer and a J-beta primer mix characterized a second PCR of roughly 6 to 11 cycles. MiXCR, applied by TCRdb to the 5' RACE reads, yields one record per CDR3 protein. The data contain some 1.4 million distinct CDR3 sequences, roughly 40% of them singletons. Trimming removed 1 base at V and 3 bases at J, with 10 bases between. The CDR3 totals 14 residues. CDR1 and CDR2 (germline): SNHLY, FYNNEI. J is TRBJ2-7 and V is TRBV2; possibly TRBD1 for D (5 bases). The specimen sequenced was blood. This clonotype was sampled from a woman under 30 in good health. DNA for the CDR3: TGTGCCAGCAGTGAAGGCAGGGTCAGCTACGAGCAGTACTTC. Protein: CASSEGRVSYEQYF.